These 27 T cell receptor beta chains originate from one sample sequenced in a study of vaccination effects on CD4 cells after COVID-19. No antigen has been assigned to these receptors. TCRdb's table, derived via immunoSEQ multiplex PCR, lists solely in-frame clones and lacks some. The table shows tens of thousands of clones, with approximately 80% occurring only once. Using viral peptide pools, the ViraFEST assay grew out antigen-specific CD4+ T cells prior to sequencing. Culture lasted about ten days before CD4+ T cell isolation. The sample was CD4+ T cells from PBMCs cultured with HCoV-229E spike peptides, taken before COVID-19 vaccination. Receptors originate from a human donor who received a COVID-19 vaccine.

The V gene is TRBV19, the J gene TRBJ1-5, with TRBD1 identical over 7 bases. The length of the CDR3 is 17 residues. Trimming at V came to 5 bases and at J to 1 base, leaving 11 bases not matched to a gene. In germline, CDR1 is LNHDA, CDR2 SQIVND (reference sequence). CDR3 nucleotides: TGTGCCAGTAGTCTCGGGGACAGCCGAGGGAGCAATCAGCCCCAGCATTTT. It yields the protein CASSLGDSRGSNQPQHF. Full variable domain (remainder filled in from reference TRBV19 and TRBJ1-5): DGGITQSPKYLFRKEGQNVTLSCEQNLNHDAMYWYRQDPGQGLRLIYYSQIVNDFQKGDIAEGYSVSREKKESFPLTVTSAQKNPTAFYLCASSLGDSRGSNQPQHFGDGTRLSIL.

V is TRBV25-1 and J is TRBJ1-2; TRBD1 is a possible D gene (5 bases). Looked up from germline, CDR1 is MGHDK and CDR2 is SYGVNS. The V end lost 5 bases, the J end lost 4 bases, and 11 bases lay between the germline ends. The CDR3 totals 13 residues. CDR3 residues: CASSRDGVYGYTF. CDR3 bases: TGTGCCAGCAGTCGGGACGGAGTCTATGGCTACACCTTC.

The chain is built from TRBV7-2 and TRBJ2-7; 7 nucleotides line up with TRBD2. The CDR3 totals 15 residues. From germline, CDR1 is SGHTA and CDR2 FQGNSA. The junction had 9 bases not matched to a gene; V was cut back by 4 bases and J by 3 bases. CDR3 nucleotide sequence: TGTGCCAGCAGCTCACAATCCGGGGGGTACTACGAGCAGTACGTC. It yields the protein CASSSQSGGYYEQYV.

CDR3 coding DNA: TGCGCCAGCAGCTTGCTCCCACAGGGAAGCTCCTACGAGCAGTACGTC. It translates to CASSLLPQGSSYEQYV. The chain recombines TRBV5-1 with TRBJ2-7, with a tentative D call TRBD1 (6 bases). Germline CDR1 is SGHRS and CDR2 is YFSETQ. CDR3 length equals 16 residues. V lost 1 base and J lost 0, with 14 bases in between.

The chain carries TRBV6-2 or TRBV6-3 and TRBJ1-2; D gene unclear. Trimming took 3 bases from V and 4 from J, leaving 15 bases between them. This CDR3 is 15 amino acids long. Germline V gene data show CDR1 as MNHEY and CDR2 as SVGEGT. CDR3: CASSYYLPLSYGYTF. The DNA of the CDR3 is TGTGCCAGCAGTTATTACCTGCCCCTCTCCTATGGCTACACCTTC.

This chain uses TRBV7-9 with TRBJ1-2, with TRBD1 matching 7 bases. J lost 5 bases, V lost 4 bases, and 1 base had no gene match. The CDR3 totals 12 residues. Per germline, CDR1 SEHNR and CDR2 FQNEAQ (reference sequence). This CDR3 is CASSSTGYGYTF. In DNA, the CDR3 is TGTGCCAGCAGCTCGACAGGGTATGGCTACACCTTC.

The gene calls are TRBV12-3 or TRBV12-4 and TRBJ2-3; D remains ambiguous. Trimming took off 6 bases at V and 6 bases at J, with 10 bases between the two ends. The CDR3 totals 12 residues. CDR3 coding DNA: TGTGCCAGCAGCATCAACGGTGATACGCAGTATTTT. This sequence encodes CASSINGDTQYF.

This clone has just one count. CDR3 amino acids: CASSLEIGLGGYTF. CDR3 nucleotide sequence: TGTGCCAGCAGCTTGGAGATCGGGCTAGGCGGCTACACCTTC. J is TRBJ1-2 and V is TRBV5-5, with no clear D. With 0 bases removed from V and 8 bases from J, the gap between germline ends came to 14 bases. This CDR3 has 14 residues. The V gene's germline CDR1 is SGHKS and CDR2 YYEKEE (reference sequence).

This clone was found once. The chain joins TRBV30 to TRBJ1-5; a possible D gene is TRBD1 (5 bases). The CDR3 loop spans 15 amino acids. Germline values: CDR1 GTSNPN, CDR2 SVGIG (reference sequence). V lost 0 bases to trimming and J lost 4 bases, with 13 bases between them. In nucleotides, the CDR3 is TGTGCCTGGAGTGTACGGGGGTCTATTAATCAGCCCCAGCATTTT. This codes for CAWSVRGSINQPQHF.

DNA of the CDR3: TGTGCCAGCAGTGTGGGAGAGACCCAGTACTTC. Encoded protein: CASSVGETQYF. The chain has TRBV2 and TRBJ2-5; D is uncertain. V was pared by 4 bases and J by 4 bases, with 4 bases between. The CDR3 covers 11 residues. Per germline, CDR1 SNHLY and CDR2 FYNNEI.

This clone has a handful of counts. The chain has TRBV7-6 and TRBJ1-4; TRBD1 is a possible D gene (5 bases). Germline CDR1 is SGHVS and CDR2 is FNYEAQ. Trimming took 4 bases from V and 5 from J, leaving 17 bases between them. The length of the CDR3 is 16 residues. CDR3 sequence reads: CASSYTPGAKNEKLFF. In nucleotides, the CDR3 is TGTGCCAGCAGCTACACCCCCGGGGCCAAAAATGAAAAACTGTTTTTT.

The chain uses TRBV30 and TRBJ1-1; no definite D call. The CDR3 consists of 10 residues. The germline V and J ends were trimmed by 4 bases and 5 bases, with 5 bases remaining between them. CDR1 is GTSNPN and CDR2 is SVGIG in the germline V gene (reference sequence). Here the CDR3 DNA reads TGTGCCTGGAAGAAGACTGAAGCTTTCTTT. It is translated as CAWKKTEAFF.

The J gene is TRBJ2-3, the V gene TRBV5-1, with 7 bases identical to TRBD2. This CDR3 is built from 16 residues. Germline values: CDR1 SGHRS, CDR2 YFSETQ. The V gene end was trimmed by 0 bases and the J gene end by 5 bases; junction bases not matched to a gene: 9. CDR3 loop: CASSLEGGSSIDTQYF. CDR3 coding DNA: TGCGCCAGCAGCTTGGAGGGAGGGTCAAGTATAGATACGCAGTATTTT.

The V and J genes are TRBV7-2 and TRBJ1-5; 8 nucleotides line up with TRBD1. The CDR3 loop spans 16 amino acids. Trimming cost V 1 base and J 1 base; bases outside gene matches: 3. From germline, CDR1 is SGHTA and CDR2 FQGNSA. CDR3 DNA: TGTGCCAGCAGCTTAGAGGGACAGGTCAGCAATCAGCCCCAGCATTTT. Amino acids: CASSLEGQVSNQPQHF.

The gene calls are TRBV4-3 and TRBJ2-1; D is undetermined. Per germline, CDR1 LGHNA and CDR2 YSLEER. V gave up 4 bases and J gave up 3 bases, with 13 bases separating them. The CDR3 contains 15 residues. As DNA, the CDR3 is TGCGCCAGCAGCCCCTTTTCTGCCTTCTACAATGAGCAGTTCTTC. This codes for CASSPFSAFYNEQFF.

The chain is built from TRBV2 and TRBJ2-5; no firm D call. CDR1 is SNHLY and CDR2 is FYNNEI in the germline V gene. CDR3 length: 15 residues. V shed 2 bases and J shed 1 base, with 11 bases lying between them. The CDR3 DNA is TGTGCCAGCAGTGAATTCGCTAGTGCCCAAGAGACCCAGTACTTC. Translation gives CASSEFASAQETQYF.

This clone was observed once. This rearrangement joins TRBV4-1 to TRBJ1-5, with D hard to call. The germline gives CDR1 MGHRA, CDR2 YSYEKL. V lost 2 bases to trimming and J lost 1 base, with 9 bases between them. The CDR3 has 15 residues. This CDR3 is CASSQTGLSNQPQHF. CDR3 DNA sequence: TGCGCCAGCAGCCAAACTGGGTTGAGCAATCAGCCCCAGCATTTT.

This chain connects TRBV3-1 (or the pseudogene TRBV3-2) to TRBJ2-2; 10 positions agree with TRBD1. This CDR3 has 14 amino acids. From germline, CDR1 is LGHDT and CDR2 YNNKEL (reference sequence). CDR3 amino acids: CAVGTGVSTGELFF. In nucleotides, the CDR3 is TGTGCAGTGGGGACAGGGGTTAGCACCGGGGAGCTGTTTTTT.

This clone appeared a single time. The genes are TRBV7-3 and TRBJ1-1, with D perhaps matching TRBD1 (5 bases). The CDR3 has 14 amino acids. V was trimmed by 1 base and J by 4 bases, leaving 10 bases between them. In germline, CDR1 is SGHTA, CDR2 FQGTGA. The CDR3 spells CASSLNPGITEAFF. The CDR3 DNA is TGTGCCAGCAGCTTAAATCCAGGGATCACTGAAGCTTTCTTT.

The chain employs TRBV30 and TRBJ2-3; D possibly corresponds to TRBD2 (5 bases). V was cut by 3 bases and J by 2 bases, with 12 bases left in between. CDR1 and CDR2 from the germline V gene are GTSNPN and SVGIG (reference sequence). CDR3 length: 14 residues. CDR3 residues: CAWREGWNTDTQYF. DNA for the CDR3: TGTGCCTGGAGAGAGGGATGGAACACAGATACGCAGTATTTT.

The chain is built from TRBV2 and TRBJ1-2; the match to TRBD1 covers 8 bases. There are 13 residues in the CDR3. The trim removed 6 bases at V and 4 bases at J, leaving 4 bases unmatched. From germline, CDR1 is SNHLY and CDR2 FYNNEI. This chain's CDR3 is CASSSGGGYGYTF. For the CDR3, the DNA is TGTGCCAGCAGCTCAGGGGGCGGCTATGGCTACACCTTC.

The genes are TRBV9 and TRBJ1-1; D is unresolved. Germline V gene sequence: CDR1 SGDLS, CDR2 YYNGEE. This CDR3 is 19 amino acids long. The ends were cut back, 4 bases at V and 0 bases at J, with 25 bases in the middle. CDR3 DNA: TGTGCCAGCAGCCTTAGAATAATGGCCGAGGACGAGGTGAACACTGAAGCTTTCTTT. Translating it yields CASSLRIMAEDEVNTEAFF.

The chain uses TRBV6-1 and TRBJ2-1; 8 bases align to TRBD2. The CDR3 has 16 residues. The V segment lost 4 bases and the J segment 2 bases; nucleotides outside the gene matches: 7. Germline values: CDR1 MNHNS, CDR2 SASEGT. DNA for the CDR3: TGTGCCAGCAGTGGGAGAGCGGGGGAAGCCTACAATGAGCAGTTCTTC. Translating gives CASSGRAGEAYNEQFF.

This clone has only a few counts. This rearrangement joins TRBV24-1 to TRBJ1-5, with unresolved D. The CDR3 totals 15 residues. V lost 2 bases and J 1 base, leaving 8 bases between the germline ends. Per the germline V gene, CDR1 is KGHDR and CDR2 is SFDVKD. CDR3 sequence: CATSDSGPSNQPQHF. The DNA of the CDR3 is TGTGCCACCAGTGATTCTGGGCCGAGCAATCAGCCCCAGCATTTT.

This clone was seen just once. V and J are TRBV4-1 and TRBJ1-5; D perhaps matches TRBD1 (5 bases). The CDR3 has 18 residues. CDR1 is MGHRA, CDR2 YSYEKL, per germline. Trimming took 0 bases from V and 2 from J, leaving 17 bases between them. The CDR3 DNA is TGCGCCAGCAGCCAAGACCTAGGGACCGCGTCTCGCAATCAGCCCCAGCATTTT. As protein: CASSQDLGTASRNQPQHF.

V gene TRBV5-1 combines with J gene TRBJ2-1, with 8 bases lining up with TRBD2. Germline lookup yields CDR1 SGHRS and CDR2 YFSETQ. Unmatched junction bases numbered 10, after V lost 2 bases and J lost 0 bases. The CDR3 is made up of 18 amino acids. CDR3 amino acids: CASSFMRAGVSSYNEQFF. CDR3 nucleotides: TGCGCCAGCAGCTTCATGCGAGCGGGGGTTAGCTCCTACAATGAGCAGTTCTTC.

This chain connects TRBV7-2 to TRBJ1-2; possibly TRBD1 for D (5 bases). The CDR3 is 14 amino acids. V lost 2 bases and J lost 4, with 11 bases in between. Germline V lookup: CDR1 SGHTA, CDR2 FQGNSA. CDR3 coding DNA: TGTGCCAGCAGCTTACGACAGTCTCCCTATGGCTACACCTTC. It is translated as CASSLRQSPYGYTF. Drawing the rest from reference TRBV7-2 and TRBJ1-2, the complete variable domain is GAGVSQSPSNKVTEKGKDVELRCDPISGHTALYWYRQSLGQGLEFLIYFQGNSAPDKSGLPSDRFSAERTGGSVSTLTIQRTQQEDSAVYLCASSLRQSPYGYTFGSGTRLTVV.